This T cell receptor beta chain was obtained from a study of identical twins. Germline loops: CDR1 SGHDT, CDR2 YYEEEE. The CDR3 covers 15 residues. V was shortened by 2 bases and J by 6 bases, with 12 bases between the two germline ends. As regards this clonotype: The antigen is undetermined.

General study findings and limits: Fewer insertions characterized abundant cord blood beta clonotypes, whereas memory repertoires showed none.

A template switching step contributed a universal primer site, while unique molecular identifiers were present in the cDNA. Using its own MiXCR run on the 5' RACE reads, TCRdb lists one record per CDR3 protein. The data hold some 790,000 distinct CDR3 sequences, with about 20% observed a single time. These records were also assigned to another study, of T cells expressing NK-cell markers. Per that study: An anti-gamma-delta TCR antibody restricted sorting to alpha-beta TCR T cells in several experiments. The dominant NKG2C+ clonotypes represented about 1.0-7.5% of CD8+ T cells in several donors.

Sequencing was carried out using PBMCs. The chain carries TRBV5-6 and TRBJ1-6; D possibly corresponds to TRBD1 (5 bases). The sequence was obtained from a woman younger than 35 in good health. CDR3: CASSFVSGGNSPLHF. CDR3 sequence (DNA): TGTGCCAGCAGCTTCGTCTCTGGGGGTAATTCACCCCTCCACTTT.